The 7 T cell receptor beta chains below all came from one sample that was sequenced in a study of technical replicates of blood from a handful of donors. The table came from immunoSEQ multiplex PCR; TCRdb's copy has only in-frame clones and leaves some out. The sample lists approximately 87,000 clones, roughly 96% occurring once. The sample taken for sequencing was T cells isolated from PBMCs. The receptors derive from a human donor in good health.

The CDR3 DNA reads TGTGCCAGCAGCTTAAGCGGGGGCACAGATACGCAGTATTTT. Translation: CASSLSGGTDTQYF. The chain uses TRBV7-2 and TRBJ2-3, with 7 bases matching TRBD2. V was clipped by 2 bases and J by 1 base; unmatched bases: 0. The CDR3 sequence is 14 residues long. The V gene's germline CDR1 is SGHTA and CDR2 FQGNSA.

CDR3 amino acids: CSVDLGMNTEAFF. In DNA form, the CDR3 reads TGCAGCGTTGATCTAGGCATGAACACTGAAGCTTTCTTT. The V call is TRBV29-1, the J call TRBJ1-1; D is unresolved. V shed 3 bases and J shed 0 bases, with 8 bases lying between them. From germline, CDR1 is SQVTM and CDR2 ANQGSEA. The CDR3 is 13 residues long.

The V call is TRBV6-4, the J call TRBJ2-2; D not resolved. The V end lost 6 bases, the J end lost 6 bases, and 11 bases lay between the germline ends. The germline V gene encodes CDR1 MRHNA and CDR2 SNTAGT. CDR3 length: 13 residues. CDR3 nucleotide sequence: TGTGCCAGCAGCGTCCCAGTTCCCGGGGAGCTGTTTTTT. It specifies CASSVPVPGELFF.

Here the CDR3 reads CASSSGSYEQYF. The CDR3, as DNA: TGTGCCAGCAGCTCCGGTTCCTACGAGCAGTACTTC. The chain carries TRBV5-6 and TRBJ2-7; D is ambiguous. The V gene's germline CDR1 is SGHDT and CDR2 YYEEEE. Between the trimmed V and J ends, which lost 3 bases and 1 base, there was a span of 5 bases. CDR3 length equals 12 residues.

Here the CDR3 DNA reads TGTGCCAGCAGCTTAAATGGGGGGGCTAATGAAAAACTGTTTTTT. The encoded protein is CASSLNGGANEKLFF. V gene TRBV7-3 combines with J gene TRBJ1-4; D may be TRBD1 (5 bases). The CDR3 extends over 15 amino acids. Germline CDR1 is SGHTA and CDR2 is FQGTGA. Between the trimmed V and J ends, which lost 1 base and 3 bases, there was a span of 9 bases.

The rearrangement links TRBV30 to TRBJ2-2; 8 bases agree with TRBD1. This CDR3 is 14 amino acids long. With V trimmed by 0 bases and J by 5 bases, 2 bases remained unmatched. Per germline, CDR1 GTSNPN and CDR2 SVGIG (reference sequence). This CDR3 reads CAWSVQGGTGELFF. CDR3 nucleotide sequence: TGTGCCTGGAGTGTACAGGGGGGAACCGGGGAGCTGTTTTTT. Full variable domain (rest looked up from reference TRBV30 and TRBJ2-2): SQTIHQWPATLVQPVGSPLSLECTVEGTSNPNLYWYRQAAGRGLQLLFYSVGIGQISSEVPQNLSASRPQDRQFILSSKKLLLSDSGFYLCAWSVQGGTGELFFGEGSRLTVL.

This CDR3 reads CASSQERDRDGYTF. CDR3 DNA sequence: TGTGCCAGCAGCCAAGAACGGGACAGGGATGGCTACACCTTC. The chain combines TRBV4-2 with TRBJ1-2; 9 positions match TRBD1. Losses at the gene ends were 0 bases for V and 6 bases for J; bases not matched to a gene: 2. The V gene's germline CDR1 is LGHNA and CDR2 YNFKEQ. This CDR3 has 14 residues.